This T cell receptor beta chain was documented in a study of control samples from healthy donors and cancer patients. TCRdb's copy holds only in-frame clones and misses some; the assay was immunoSEQ multiplex PCR. The sample shows approximately 160,000 clones, more than 85% of them seen only once. This clone was seen once. The V end lost 4 bases, the J end lost 8 bases, and 14 bases lay between the germline ends. Germline CDR1 is MGHRA and CDR2 is YSYEKL. The CDR3 has 14 residues. The sequenced sample consisted of blood. The chain links TRBV4-1 to TRBJ1-4, with a weak D call TRBD1 (5 bases). The sequence was collected from a woman between 25 and 40 years old in good health. The CDR3 DNA sequence: TGCGCCAGCAGCCTGGGGGGAGTGGCAGAAAAACTGTTTTTT. Translated, it gives CASSLGGVAEKLFF.